The 6 T cell receptor beta chains given below trace back to one sample, sequenced in a study of human T cells and chemical hapten exposure. The time point here: patch test 1, 2 weeks after DPC sensitization. Noted treatment: therapeutic diphenylcyclopropenone sensitization with weekly scalp DPC. TCRdb ran MiXCR on the RACE reads and lists one entry per CDR3 protein. The sample has more than 100,000 distinct CDR3 sequences, about an eighth seen once. The sequencing used whole blood, collected in connection with sensitization to the hapten diphenylcyclopropenone (DPC). These receptor sequences come from a man aged 18 to 29 with alopecia areata. Some clones in this sample may be carry-over from other donors' samples.

This clonotype was seen repeatedly, ten times or more. The rearrangement joins TRBV6-2 or TRBV6-3 to TRBJ2-2, with D unclear. Germline assignment: CDR1 MNHEY and CDR2 SVGEGT. The CDR3 is 14 amino acids. The V end lost 0 bases, the J end lost 6 bases, and 8 bases lay between the germline ends. The CDR3 reads CASSYSNYPGELFF. CDR3 coding DNA: TGTGCCAGCAGTTACTCGAACTATCCCGGGGAGCTGTTTTTT.

The chain links TRBV7-6 to TRBJ2-1, with 7 bases fitting TRBD1. The CDR3 has 18 amino acids. J lost 6 bases, V lost 1 base, and 15 bases had no gene match. The germline V gene encodes CDR1 SGHVS and CDR2 FNYEAQ. This chain's CDR3 is CASSLEISGDRAGNEQFF. Written as DNA, the CDR3 is TGTGCCAGCAGCTTAGAAATTTCCGGTGACAGGGCGGGCAATGAGCAGTTCTTC. The full variable domain, rest sourced from reference TRBV7-6 and TRBJ2-1, is GAGVSQSPRYKVTKRGQDVALRCDPISGHVSLYWYRQALGQGPEFLTYFNYEAQQDKSGLPNDRFSAERPEGSISTLTIQRTEQRDSAMYRCASSLEISGDRAGNEQFFGPGTRLTVL.

This clonotype was counted many times. This sequence joins TRBV12-3 or TRBV12-4 and TRBJ1-2; D ambiguous. V lost 3 bases and J lost 4, with 12 bases in between. The CDR3 spans 14 residues. CDR3 nucleotide sequence: TGTGCCAGCAGTTTTCCGTGGAGTACCTATGGCTACACCTTC. It specifies CASSFPWSTYGYTF.

Only a few counts were recorded for this clonotype. This chain links TRBV3-1 with TRBJ2-6; D is uncertain. V lost 2 bases to trimming and J lost 14 bases, with 10 bases between them. The CDR3 runs 12 residues. Germline CDR1 is LGHDT and CDR2 is YNNKEL (reference sequence). CDR3 in DNA: TGTGCCAGCAGCCAAAGTTGGTGGCTCCTGACTTTC. Translation: CASSQSWWLLTF.

This clonotype has just a few counts. The chain joins TRBV5-5 to TRBJ1-2, with D unclear. The CDR3 is 15 residues long. Trimming left V 4 bases short and J 0 bases short, with 13 bases between. Germline CDR1 and CDR2: SGHKS and YYEKEE (reference sequence). The CDR3 DNA reads as TGTGCCAGCAGCATAAGCCAGGTCTCTAACTATGGCTACACCTTC. It codes for CASSISQVSNYGYTF.

This sequence joins TRBV6-2 or TRBV6-3 and TRBJ2-1; no reliable D call. V lost 8 bases and J 0 bases, leaving 8 bases between the germline ends. The CDR3 sequence is 13 residues long. Germline CDR1 reads MNHEY; CDR2 reads SVGEGT. In DNA form, the CDR3 reads TGTGCCAGCGGTATGAGCTCCTACAATGAGCAGTTCTTC. It codes for CASGMSSYNEQFF.